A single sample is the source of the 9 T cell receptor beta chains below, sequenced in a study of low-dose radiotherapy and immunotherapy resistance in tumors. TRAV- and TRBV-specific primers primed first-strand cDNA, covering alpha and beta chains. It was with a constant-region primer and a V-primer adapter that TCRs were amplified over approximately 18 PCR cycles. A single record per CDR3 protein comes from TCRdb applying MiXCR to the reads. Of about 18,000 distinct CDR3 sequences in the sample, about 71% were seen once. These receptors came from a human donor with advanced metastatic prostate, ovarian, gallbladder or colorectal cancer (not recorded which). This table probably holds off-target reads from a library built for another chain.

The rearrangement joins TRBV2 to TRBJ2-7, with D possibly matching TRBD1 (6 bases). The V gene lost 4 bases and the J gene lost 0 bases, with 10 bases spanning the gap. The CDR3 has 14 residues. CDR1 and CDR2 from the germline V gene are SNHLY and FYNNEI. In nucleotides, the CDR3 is TGTGCCAGCAGTGGGCAGACAGGCTCCTACGAGCAGTACTTC. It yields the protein CASSGQTGSYEQYF.

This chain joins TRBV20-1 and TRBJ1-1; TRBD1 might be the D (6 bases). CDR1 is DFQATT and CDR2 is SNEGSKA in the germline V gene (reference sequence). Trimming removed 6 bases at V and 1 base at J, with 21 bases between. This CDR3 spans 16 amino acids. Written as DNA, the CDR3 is TGCAGTGCGACCTCGGGGGCTCCTAGTTGGAACACTGAAGCTTTCTTT. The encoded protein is CSATSGAPSWNTEAFF.

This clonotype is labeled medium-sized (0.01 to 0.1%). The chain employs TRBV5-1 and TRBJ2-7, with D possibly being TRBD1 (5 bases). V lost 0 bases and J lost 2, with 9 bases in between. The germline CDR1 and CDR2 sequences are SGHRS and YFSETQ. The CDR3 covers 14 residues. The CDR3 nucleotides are TGCGCCAGCAGCTTGGAGGGCAGGGCCTACGAGCAGTACTTC. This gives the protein CASSLEGRAYEQYF.

CDR3 sequence (DNA): TGTGCCAGCATTAAAGGGGATACTAACTATGGCTACACCTTC. This sequence encodes CASIKGDTNYGYTF. The genes are TRBV7-9 and TRBJ1-2; D is perhaps TRBD1 (5 bases). V lost 7 bases to trimming and J lost 0 bases, with 12 bases between them. In germline, CDR1 is SEHNR, CDR2 FQNEAQ (reference sequence). This CDR3 is built from 14 residues.

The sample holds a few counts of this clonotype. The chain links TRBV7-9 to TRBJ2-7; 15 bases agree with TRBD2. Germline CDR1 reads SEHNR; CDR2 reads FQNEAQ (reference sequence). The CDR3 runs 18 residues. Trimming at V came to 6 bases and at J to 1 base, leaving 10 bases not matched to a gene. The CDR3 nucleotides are TGTGCCAGCAGTCCTAGGACTAGCGGGGGGGCCGGATCCTACGAGCAGTACTTC. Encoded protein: CASSPRTSGGAGSYEQYF.

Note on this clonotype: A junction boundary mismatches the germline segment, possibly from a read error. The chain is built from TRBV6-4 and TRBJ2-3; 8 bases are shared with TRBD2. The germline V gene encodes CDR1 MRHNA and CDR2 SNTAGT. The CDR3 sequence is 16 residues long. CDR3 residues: CASSWASGSSTDTQYF. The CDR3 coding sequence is TGTGCCAGCAGTTGGGCGAGCGGGAGTAGCACAGATACACAGTATTTT.

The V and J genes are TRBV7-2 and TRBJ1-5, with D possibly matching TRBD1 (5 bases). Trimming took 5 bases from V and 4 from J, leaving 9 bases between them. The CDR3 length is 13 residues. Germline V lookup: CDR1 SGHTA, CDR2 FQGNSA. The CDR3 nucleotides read TGTGCCAGCAGCCTACAGGTTAATCAGCCCCAGCATTTT. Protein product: CASSLQVNQPQHF.

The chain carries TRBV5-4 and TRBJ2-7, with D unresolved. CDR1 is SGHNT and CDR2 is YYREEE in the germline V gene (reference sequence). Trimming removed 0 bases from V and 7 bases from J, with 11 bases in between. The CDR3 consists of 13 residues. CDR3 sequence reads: CASSLGSPQEQYF. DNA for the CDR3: TGTGCCAGCAGCTTGGGTAGTCCCCAGGAGCAGTACTTC.

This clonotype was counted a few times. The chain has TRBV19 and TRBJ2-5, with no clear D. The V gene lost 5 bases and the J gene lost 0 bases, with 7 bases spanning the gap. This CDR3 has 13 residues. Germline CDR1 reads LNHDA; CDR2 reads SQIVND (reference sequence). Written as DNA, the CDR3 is TGTGCCAGTAGTGTCAGACACCAAGAGACCCAGTACTTC. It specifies CASSVRHQETQYF.